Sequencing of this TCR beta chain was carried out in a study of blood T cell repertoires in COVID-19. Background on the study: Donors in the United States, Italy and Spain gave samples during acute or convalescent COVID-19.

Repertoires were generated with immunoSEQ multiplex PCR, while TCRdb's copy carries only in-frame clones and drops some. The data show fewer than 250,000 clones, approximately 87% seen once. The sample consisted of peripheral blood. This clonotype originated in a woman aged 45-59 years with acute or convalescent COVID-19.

In DNA, the CDR3 is TGTGCCAGCAGCTTCGCAGGGGTCGCTGAAGCTTTCTTT. This translates into CASSFAGVAEAFF. This rearrangement joins TRBV7-2 to TRBJ1-1; TRBD1 is a possible D gene (6 bases). The CDR3 is 13 residues long. CDR1 SGHTA and CDR2 FQGNSA come from the germline V gene. V shed 3 bases and J shed 6 bases, with 11 bases lying between them. Full variable domain (missing parts from reference TRBV7-2 and TRBJ1-1): GAGVSQSPSNKVTEKGKDVELRCDPISGHTALYWYRQSLGQGLEFLIYFQGNSAPDKSGLPSDRFSAERTGGSVSTLTIQRTQQEDSAVYLCASSFAGVAEAFFGQGTRLTVV.